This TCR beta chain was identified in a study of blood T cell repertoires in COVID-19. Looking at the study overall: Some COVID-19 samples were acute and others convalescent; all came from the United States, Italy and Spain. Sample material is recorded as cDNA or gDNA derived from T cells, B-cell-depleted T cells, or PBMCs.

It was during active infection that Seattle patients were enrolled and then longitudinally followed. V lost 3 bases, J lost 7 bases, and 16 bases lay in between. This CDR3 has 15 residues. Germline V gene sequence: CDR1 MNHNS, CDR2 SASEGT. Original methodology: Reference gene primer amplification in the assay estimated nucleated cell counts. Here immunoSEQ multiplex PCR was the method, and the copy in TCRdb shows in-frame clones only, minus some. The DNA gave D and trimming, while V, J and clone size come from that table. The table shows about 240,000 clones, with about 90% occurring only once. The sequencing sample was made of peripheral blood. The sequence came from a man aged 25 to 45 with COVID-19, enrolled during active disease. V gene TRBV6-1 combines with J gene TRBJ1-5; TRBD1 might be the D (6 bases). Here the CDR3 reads CASSEGQQGGQPQHF. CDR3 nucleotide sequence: TGTGCCAGCAGTGAGGGTCAACAGGGTGGACAGCCCCAGCATTTT.